This entry concerns a single T cell receptor (beta chain). Antigen: not known. Trimming took off 3 bases at V and 5 bases at J, with 13 bases between the two ends. The CDR3 loop spans 14 amino acids. Germline V gene lookup returns CDR1 SGHTA and CDR2 FQGNSA. This sample was taken from a study of cytomegalovirus exposure and HLA in healthy donors. Study outcomes and limitations: A later analysis reportedly found fewer N-insertions in an Asian-associated ancestry cluster than the approximately 660-donor mean. According to an earlier analysis, most TCR beta V segments yielded productive rearrangements about 87% or about 30% of the time. Cytomegalovirus-associated TCR beta chains were listed, numbering under 200.

Vbeta (60) and Jbeta (13) primers were used in the PCR. The authors' processing: In a later analysis, tens of millions of unique TCR beta chains included roughly 11 million shared by two or more donors. Libraries were prepared by immunoSEQ multiplex PCR; TCRdb keeps only in-frame clonotypes and omits some of them. V and J calls and clone size are as listed in that table; D and trimming were resolved from the DNA. The table lists 150,000 to 200,000 clones, roughly 77% of them singletons. The specimen sequenced was PBMCs. This chain connects TRBV7-2 to TRBJ1-2, with unresolved D. This clonotype originated in a man between 18 and 29 years old in good health and CMV-seropositive. CDR3 protein: CASSFGGGPYGYTF. In DNA, the CDR3 is TGTGCCAGCAGCTTTGGAGGCGGCCCTTATGGCTACACCTTC.